This note documents a single T cell receptor beta chain sequence. Germline assignment: CDR1 SEHNR and CDR2 FQNEAQ (reference sequence). CDR3 length: 15 residues. Trimming left V 4 bases short and J 4 bases short, with 14 bases between. Data came from immunoSEQ multiplex PCR; TCRdb stores just in-frame clones and leaves some out. The sample has roughly 76,000 clones, about 90% seen once. This sample is drawn from a study of technical replicates of blood from a handful of donors. The material sequenced was T cells isolated from PBMCs. The sequence came from a human donor in good health. Some clones in this sample may be carry-over from other donors' samples. The chain combines TRBV7-9 with TRBJ2-1, with TRBD1 as a possible D gene (6 bases). CDR3 sequence reads: CASSSQGLVYNEQFF. The CDR3 nucleotides read TGTGCCAGCAGCTCACAGGGATTGGTTTACAATGAGCAGTTCTTC. The full variable domain, its missing parts supplied by reference TRBV7-9 and TRBJ2-1, is DTGVSQNPRHKITKRGQNVTFRCDPISEHNRLYWYRQTLGQGPEFLTYFQNEAQLEKSRLLSDRFSAERPKGSFSTLEIQRTEQGDSAMYLCASSSQGLVYNEQFFGPGTRLTVL.